This TCR beta chain was obtained from a study of Ad26.COV2.S vaccination and SARS-CoV-2 variants. The table came from immunoSEQ multiplex PCR; TCRdb's copy has only in-frame clones and leaves some out. The sample includes under 300,000 clones, 70% to 90% of them seen just once. CDR3 length equals 14 residues. V gave up 4 bases and J gave up 8 bases; unmatched junction bases: 4. The germline V gene has CDR1 MNHEY and CDR2 SVGEGT. Treatment: some 20 received Ad26.COV2.S at low or high dose, single or two shots; about 5 received placebo; per-sample allocation not given. Samples came from day 63 after the first vaccine or placebo injection.

The starting material was peripheral blood, obtained in a trial of Ad26.COV2.S vaccine versus placebo. This TCR derives from a person aged 18 to 65 who received the Ad26.COV2.S COVID-19 vaccine or a placebo. The chain couples TRBV6-2 or TRBV6-3 to TRBJ2-1, with 11 bases that match TRBD1. CDR3: CASSLDRGPDEQFF. The CDR3 nucleotides are TGTGCCAGCAGTTTGGACAGGGGGCCGGATGAGCAGTTCTTC.